These 31 T cell receptor beta chains share one sample of origin, sequenced in a study of cytomegalovirus exposure and HLA in healthy donors. It was with 60 Vbeta and 13 Jbeta primers that the PCR ran. The table came from immunoSEQ multiplex PCR; TCRdb's copy has only in-frame clones and leaves some out. The sample shows 150,000 to 200,000 clones, around 87% of them seen only once. Sequencing input: PBMCs. The receptors stem from a boy aged 2 to 9 in good health and CMV-seronegative.

The genes are TRBV10-2 and TRBJ2-5; 8 bases fit TRBD1. The J segment lost 2 bases and the V segment lost 4 bases, leaving 12 bases of the junction unmatched. CDR3 length equals 17 residues. Germline CDR1 WSHSY, CDR2 SAAADI. The CDR3 region has the DNA TGCGCCAGCAGTGTGTTCGGGACAGGATCCCGTCAAGAGACCCAGTACTTC. It is translated as CASSVFGTGSRQETQYF.

The chain links TRBV19 to TRBJ2-1; TRBD2 agrees at 11 bases. CDR3 size: 14 residues. Per germline, CDR1 LNHDA and CDR2 SQIVND (reference sequence). Germline trimming cut 9 bases from V and 5 bases from J; bases unmatched to any gene: 6. Here the CDR3 reads CASTTSGIHNEQFF. CDR3 coding DNA: TGTGCCAGCACGACTAGCGGGATTCACAATGAGCAGTTCTTC.

This chain connects TRBV5-1 to TRBJ1-6; no clear D. Germline assignment: CDR1 SGHRS and CDR2 YFSETQ. Between the trimmed V and J ends, which lost 4 bases and 10 bases, there was a span of 9 bases. The CDR3 runs to 12 residues. CDR3 nucleotide sequence: TGCGCCAGCAGCGATAGTAGCTCACCCCTCCACTTT. This encodes CASSDSSSPLHF.

This clone has a handful of counts. This sequence joins TRBV2 and TRBJ1-1; unclear D gene. V lost 4 bases to trimming and J lost 7 bases, with 16 bases between them. In germline, CDR1 is SNHLY, CDR2 FYNNEI. The CDR3 has 14 amino acids. In DNA, the CDR3 is TGTGCCAGCAGTGCCGGGCGGGGAGCTATTGAAGCTTTCTTT. Amino acid sequence: CASSAGRGAIEAFF.

The V and J genes are TRBV7-9 and TRBJ1-2; 10 nucleotides align to TRBD1. The germline V gene encodes CDR1 SEHNR and CDR2 FQNEAQ (reference sequence). The CDR3 consists of 18 residues. V lost 6 bases to trimming and J lost 0 bases; unmatched junction nucleotides: 13. CDR3 coding DNA: TGTGCCAGCAGGCTGGGACAGGGGACACCAACCTCTAACTATGGCTACACCTTC. Amino acid sequence: CASRLGQGTPTSNYGYTF.

CDR3: CASSSPGQGVPHPGYTF. The CDR3 DNA reads TGTGCCAGCAGTTCTCCGGGACAGGGGGTCCCCCACCCTGGCTACACCTTC. The V call is TRBV28, the J call TRBJ1-2, with 11 bases matching TRBD1. The CDR3 contains 17 residues. Germline V gene lookup returns CDR1 MDHEN and CDR2 SYDVKM. The J segment lost 7 bases and the V segment lost 4 bases, leaving 14 bases of the junction unmatched.

There are a few counts of this clone. The V gene is TRBV30, the J gene TRBJ2-7; 10 bases align to TRBD2. CDR1 is GTSNPN and CDR2 is SVGIG in the germline V gene (reference sequence). Trimming cost V 1 base and J 2 bases; bases outside gene matches: 8. This CDR3 region has 16 residues. The DNA of the CDR3 is TGTGCCTGGAGTGGTCGATGGCTAGCGGGAGCCTACGAGCAGTACTTC. Translation gives CAWSGRWLAGAYEQYF.

The chain has TRBV30 and TRBJ1-1; D might be TRBD1 (5 bases). Germline-derived CDR1 and CDR2 are GTSNPN and SVGIG (reference sequence). With 2 bases removed from V and 6 bases from J, the gap between germline ends came to 19 bases. The length of the CDR3 is 15 residues. CDR3 residues: CAWSPRPTRVPEAFF. CDR3 nucleotide sequence: TGTGCCTGGAGTCCGCGACCTACCAGGGTCCCTGAAGCTTTCTTT.

The chain has TRBV28 and TRBJ2-7; D may be TRBD1 (5 bases). CDR1 and CDR2 from the germline V gene are MDHEN and SYDVKM. V dropped 5 bases and J dropped 1 base, with 15 bases sitting between them. This CDR3 contains 15 residues. CDR3: CASSPHEAGSYEQYF. The CDR3 DNA follows: TGTGCCAGCAGTCCCCACGAGGCAGGGTCCTACGAGCAGTACTTC.

The chain is built from TRBV25-1 and TRBJ1-4, with 7 bases that match TRBD1. The CDR3 loop spans 13 amino acids. Trimming removed 7 bases from V and 7 bases from J; junction bases left unmatched: 6. Germline V lookup: CDR1 MGHDK, CDR2 SYGVNS. CDR3 sequence (DNA): TGTGCCAGCATAGGGGGCCGGTTTGAAAAACTGTTTTTT. Translation: CASIGGRFEKLFF. Together with reference TRBV25-1 and TRBJ1-4, the CDR3 gives the full variable domain: EADIYQTPRYLVIGTGKKITLECSQTMGHDKMYWYQQDPGMELHLIHYSYGVNSTEKGDLSSESTVSRIRTEHFPLTLESARPSHTSQYLCASIGGRFEKLFFGSGTQLSVL.

The chain recombines TRBV19 with TRBJ2-3, with 10 bases matching TRBD2. Looked up from germline, CDR1 is LNHDA and CDR2 is SQIVND (reference sequence). The CDR3 spans 15 residues. J lost 5 bases, V lost 6 bases, and 8 bases had no gene match. In nucleotides, the CDR3 is TGTGCCAGTAGGAGGGAAGCGGGGGGGGAAGATACGCAGTATTTT. Its translation: CASRREAGGEDTQYF.

V and J are TRBV6-1 and TRBJ2-7; 8 bases map to TRBD2. Germline assignment: CDR1 MNHNS and CDR2 SASEGT. The ends lost 0 bases at V and 2 bases at J; junction bases unmatched: 3. The CDR3 is made up of 15 amino acids. CDR3 amino acids: CASSEAPGGTYEQYF. CDR3 DNA: TGTGCCAGCAGTGAAGCGCCGGGGGGGACCTACGAGCAGTACTTC.

The chain links TRBV5-1 to TRBJ2-1, with 8 bases fitting TRBD1. V lost 3 bases to trimming and J lost 3 bases; unmatched junction nucleotides: 2. The CDR3 contains 14 residues. Germline V gives CDR1 SGHRS, CDR2 YFSETQ. In DNA form, the CDR3 reads TGCGCCAGCAGCTCAGGGGGCGGCTACAATGAGCAGTTCTTC. Translated, it gives CASSSGGGYNEQFF. The complete variable domain, with remaining parts taken from reference TRBV5-1 and TRBJ2-1, reads KAGVTQTPRYLIKTRGQQVTLSCSPISGHRSVSWYQQTPGQGLQFLFEYFSETQRNKGNFPGRFSGRQFSNSRSEMNVSTLELGDSALYLCASSSGGGYNEQFFGPGTRLTVL.

Concerning this clone itself: The sample contains more than one DNA sequence encoding this CDR3. CDR3 bases: TGTGCCAGCAGCCCAGGACTAGCGGGATTGAAGTACTTC. It translates to CASSPGLAGLKYF. This chain joins TRBV7-9 and TRBJ2-7, with TRBD2 matching over 12 bases. The CDR3 is 13 residues long. Germline lookup yields CDR1 SEHNR and CDR2 FQNEAQ (reference sequence). V lost 5 bases and J lost 11; bases outside the gene matches: 7. Filled out from reference TRBV7-9 and TRBJ2-7, the complete variable domain reads DTGVSQNPRHKITKRGQNVTFRCDPISEHNRLYWYRQTLGQGPEFLTYFQNEAQLEKSRLLSDRFSAERPKGSFSTLEIQRTEQGDSAMYLCASSPGLAGLKYFGPGTRLTVT.

The chain joins TRBV14 to TRBJ2-7; 8 nucleotides line up with TRBD2. Trimming cost V 3 bases and J 3 bases; bases outside gene matches: 7. The CDR3 sequence is 15 residues long. Germline CDR1 is SGHDN and CDR2 is FVKESK. This CDR3 is CASSHLSSGSYEQYF. CDR3 sequence (DNA): TGTGCCAGCAGCCACCTGTCAAGCGGGAGCTACGAGCAGTACTTC.

V gene TRBV7-9 combines with J gene TRBJ1-4; TRBD1 is a possible D gene (6 bases). CDR1 is SEHNR, CDR2 FQNEAQ, per germline (reference sequence). V was cut by 3 bases and J by 6 bases, with 11 bases left in between. This CDR3 is 14 amino acids long. CDR3 in DNA: TGTGCCAGCAGCTTTGGGGGGGGCGATGAAAAACTGTTTTTT. Amino acid sequence: CASSFGGGDEKLFF.

This clone showed up just once. The genes are TRBV7-3 and TRBJ2-3, with TRBD2 as a possible D gene (5 bases). CDR3 length equals 15 residues. The V and J ends lost 1 base and 6 bases respectively, with 14 bases between them. CDR1 is SGHTA and CDR2 is FQGTGA in the germline V gene. Here the CDR3 reads CASSLSPSGSDTQYF. The CDR3 DNA reads TGTGCCAGCAGCTTAAGCCCCTCGGGGTCGGATACGCAGTATTTT.

Notes on this clone: The junction departs from the called germline gene at one end, perhaps through a read error. The V and J genes are TRBV5-1 and TRBJ2-1; D uncertain. Germline V gene sequence: CDR1 SGHRS, CDR2 YFSETQ. The CDR3 totals 14 residues. The CDR3 sequence is CAGSFGPVDNEQFF. CDR3 in DNA: TGCGCCGGCAGCTTTGGGCCGGTTGACAATGAGCAGTTCTTC.

V gene TRBV6-6 combines with J gene TRBJ1-2; 7 bases line up with TRBD1. The germline V gene encodes CDR1 MNHNY and CDR2 SVGAGI (reference sequence). V gave up 5 bases and J gave up 1 base; unmatched junction bases: 10. The CDR3 is 16 residues long. CDR3 residues: CASSAPPGQNNYGYTF. The CDR3 DNA reads as TGTGCCAGCAGTGCCCCTCCGGGACAGAATAACTATGGCTACACCTTC.

The chain combines TRBV19 with TRBJ1-3; a possible D gene is TRBD1 (6 bases). V lost 2 bases and J 4 bases, leaving 12 bases between the germline ends. The CDR3 contains 15 residues. Per germline, CDR1 LNHDA and CDR2 SQIVND (reference sequence). CDR3 nucleotides: TGTGCCAGTAGTATAATGGAGACAGGCGGAAACACCATATATTTT. Amino acid sequence: CASSIMETGGNTIYF.

The rearrangement joins TRBV28 to TRBJ1-1, with 7 bases identical to TRBD1. CDR1 is MDHEN and CDR2 is SYDVKM in the germline V gene. With V trimmed by 11 bases and J by 4 bases, 7 bases remained unmatched. The CDR3 runs 12 residues. CDR3 bases: TGTGCCGCAAATACAGGGGCCACTGAAGCTTTCTTT. Residues: CAANTGATEAFF.

V gene TRBV11-2 combines with J gene TRBJ1-1, with 8 bases that match TRBD1. V lost 5 bases and J lost 1; bases outside the gene matches: 9. Germline V lookup: CDR1 SGHAT, CDR2 FQNNGV. This CDR3 comprises 16 residues. In DNA, the CDR3 is TGTGCCAGCAGCACCGACAGGGGCTATAAGAACACTGAAGCTTTCTTT. As protein: CASSTDRGYKNTEAFF.

The rearrangement joins TRBV2 to TRBJ2-2; TRBD1 agrees at 7 bases. V gave up 8 bases and J gave up 5 bases; unmatched junction bases: 5. Germline assignment: CDR1 SNHLY and CDR2 FYNNEI. CDR3 length: 13 residues. CDR3 residues: CASLTGRTGELFF. CDR3 sequence (DNA): TGTGCCAGCCTGACAGGGAGAACCGGGGAGCTGTTTTTT.

The V and J genes are TRBV7-9 and TRBJ1-5; tentative D call: TRBD1 (5 bases). Trimming stripped 5 bases from V and 5 bases from J, with 13 bases between. The CDR3 sequence is 14 residues long. Per germline, CDR1 SEHNR and CDR2 FQNEAQ (reference sequence). The CDR3 nucleotides are TGTGCCAGCAGCCGAGAGGGACTTGATCAGCCCCAGCATTTT. This gives the protein CASSREGLDQPQHF.

J is TRBJ1-2 and V is TRBV6-4; D may be TRBD1 (5 bases). V was cut by 0 bases and J by 4 bases, with 9 bases left in between. This CDR3 has 14 residues. Germline V CDR1 and CDR2: MRHNA, SNTAGT. The CDR3 protein is CASSDSDGGYGYTF. The DNA of the CDR3 is TGTGCCAGCAGTGACTCGGACGGGGGCTATGGCTACACCTTC.

This clone showed up just once. The J gene is TRBJ2-7, the V gene TRBV2; the match to TRBD2 covers 9 bases. This CDR3 has 15 residues. Germline V gene data show CDR1 as SNHLY and CDR2 as FYNNEI. The V segment lost 5 bases and the J segment 4 bases; nucleotides outside the gene matches: 9. CDR3 region: CASSSSASGIYEQYF. The CDR3 DNA reads as TGTGCCAGCAGTTCGAGTGCTAGCGGGATATACGAGCAGTACTTC.

V gene TRBV18 combines with J gene TRBJ2-7; the D gene is possibly TRBD2 (5 bases). V dropped 0 bases and J dropped 6 bases, with 9 bases sitting between them. CDR1 and CDR2 (germline): KGHSH, LQKENI. This CDR3 has 13 amino acids. DNA of the CDR3: TGTGCCAGCTCACCACCCCTAGCTTCCGAGCAGTACTTC. This translates into CASSPPLASEQYF. The whole variable domain, remainder taken from reference TRBV18 and TRBJ2-7, is NAGVMQNPRHLVRRRGQEARLRCSPMKGHSHVYWYRQLPEEGLKFMVYLQKENIIDESGMPKERFSAEFPKEGPSILRIQQVVRGDSAAYFCASSPPLASEQYFGPGTRLTVT.

The V gene is TRBV19, the J gene TRBJ1-1; D remains unclear. This CDR3 spans 14 amino acids. V lost 6 bases to trimming and J lost 1 base, with 12 bases between them. CDR1 is LNHDA, CDR2 SQIVND, per germline (reference sequence). In DNA form, the CDR3 reads TGTGCCAGTAGACCTAGATTTGGGAACACTGAAGCTTTCTTT. It is translated as CASRPRFGNTEAFF. Based on the CDR3 plus reference TRBV19 and TRBJ1-1, the full variable domain is DGGITQSPKYLFRKEGQNVTLSCEQNLNHDAMYWYRQDPGQGLRLIYYSQIVNDFQKGDIAEGYSVSREKKESFPLTVTSAQKNPTAFYLCASRPRFGNTEAFFGQGTRLTVV.

This rearrangement joins TRBV28 to TRBJ2-2, with D perhaps TRBD2 (6 bases). Germline V lookup: CDR1 MDHEN, CDR2 SYDVKM. Trimming took off 5 bases at V and 2 bases at J, with 12 bases between the two ends. The CDR3 runs to 15 residues. CDR3 protein: CASSEPGTNTGELFF. CDR3 sequence (DNA): TGTGCCAGCAGTGAACCCGGGACTAACACCGGGGAGCTGTTTTTT.

The chain uses TRBV9 and TRBJ2-1; 8 bases align to TRBD2. This CDR3 has 14 residues. Germline loops: CDR1 SGDLS, CDR2 YYNGEE. V lost 7 bases, J lost 6 bases, and 9 bases stayed unmatched. CDR3 residues: CASAGLEVTNEQFF. CDR3 DNA sequence: TGTGCCAGCGCGGGACTAGAGGTTACCAATGAGCAGTTCTTC. The full variable domain, completed using reference TRBV9 and TRBJ2-1, is DSGVTQTPKHLITATGQRVTLRCSPRSGDLSVYWYQQSLDQGLQFLIQYYNGEERAKGNILERFSAQQFPDLHSELNLSSLELGDSALYFCASAGLEVTNEQFFGPGTRLTVL.

DNA for the CDR3: TGTGCCTGGAGTATATGGGACAGGGGGTCCGAGCAGTACTTC. Amino acids: CAWSIWDRGSEQYF. The gene calls are TRBV30 and TRBJ2-7; 11 bases map to TRBD1. Germline CDR1 reads GTSNPN; CDR2 reads SVGIG (reference sequence). The CDR3 loop spans 14 amino acids. The V and J ends lost 2 bases and 6 bases, in that order; junction bases with no gene match: 6.